Many counts were recorded for the clone carrying this T cell receptor (beta chain). What it binds is unknown. Assembly of TCR beta libraries relied on iRepertoire HTBI primers together with Arm-PCR of CDR3 regions. One entry per CDR3 protein, called by TCRdb with MiXCR from the multiplex PCR reads. This sample has about 300,000 distinct CDR3 sequences; roughly 21% occur once, and the top ten carry roughly three fifths. The CDR3 is made up of 16 amino acids. V lost 0 bases to trimming and J lost 4 bases, with 16 bases between them. Germline V lookup: CDR1 SGHDT, CDR2 YYEEEE. Documented time point: persistent/refractory GD, antithyroid drugs over 5 years with positive TRAb. RNA isolated from PBMCs was used to make the TCR library. This sample was included in a study of regulatory T cells in long-lasting Graves disease. General study points: TRBV28, TRBJ1-2 and TRBJ2-5 were favored in persistent disease. Because few samples were included, accuracy may have been lower. Among persistent patients, a larger number of public clonotypes were shared (about 3,000) than among newly diagnosed patients (roughly 1,000). Persistent-disease Graves' patients showed less TCR diversity than new cases.

The chain recombines TRBV5-6 with TRBJ2-5; D might be TRBD1 (6 bases). Source: peripheral blood mononuclear cells (PBMCs), taken when the disease was refractory, from a patient treated with antithyroid drugs. The TCR originated in a female donor with Graves disease. As DNA, the CDR3 is TGTGCCAGCAGCTTGGAGTATCCGGGACACCTAGAGACCCAGTACTTC. As protein: CASSLEYPGHLETQYF.